This T cell receptor (beta chain) is drawn from a study of blood T cell repertoires in COVID-19. Across the whole study: COVID-19 samples collected from the United States, Italy and Spain covered acute and convalescent phases.

Method: immunoSEQ multiplex PCR; TCRdb's copy keeps in-frame clones and lacks some. The sample carries around 250,000 clones, roughly nine tenths recorded once. V lost 3 bases and J 2 bases, leaving 11 bases between the germline ends. Germline-derived CDR1 and CDR2 are SGHKS and YYEKEE (reference sequence). The CDR3 spans 14 residues. This sequence was found in a woman in her thirties or forties who had recovered from COVID-19. This sequence joins TRBV5-5 and TRBJ1-2, with a weak D call TRBD1 (5 bases). The sample was peripheral blood. The CDR3 bases are TGTGCCAGCAGCTCGGGACTCTTAAACTATGGCTACACCTTC. Translated: CASSSGLLNYGYTF. The entire variable domain, with the rest obtained from reference TRBV5-5 and TRBJ1-2, is as follows: DAGVTQSPTHLIKTRGQQVTLRCSPISGHKSVSWYQQVLGQGPQFIFQYYEKEERGRGNFPDRFSARQFPNYSSELNVNALLLGDSALYLCASSSGLLNYGYTFGSGTRLTVV.